These T cell receptor beta chains were read from a single sample in a study of shared clonotypes between healthy human individuals. Method: immunoSEQ multiplex PCR; TCRdb's copy keeps in-frame clones and lacks some. The data contain some 2,100,000 clones, 90% to 95% of them singletons. Sequenced: naive CD8+ T cells from PBMCs. The receptors come from a man between 18 and 29 years old in good health. Some clones in this sample may be carry-over from other donors' samples. The CDR3 runs from the conserved cysteine through the conserved F or W. A D gene is named only where the DNA matches it firmly. Size tells how often a clone was seen (once, few, many) or the class of an expanded clone, and some rows leave it out.

length	V	J	D	size	DNA	CDR3
13	TRBV4-1	TRBJ2-7	-	-	TGCGCCAGCAGCCAAGGACCCTCCTACGAGCAGTACTTC	CASSQGPSYEQYF
18	TRBV29-1	TRBJ2-2	TRBD2	-	TGCAGCGTTGAAGATGCGAGCGGGAGGGAAGATAGTACCGGGGAGCTGTTTTTT	CSVEDASGREDSTGELFF
14	TRBV27	TRBJ2-3	-	-	TGTGCCAGCAGTTTAGTCAGGGCCCCAGATACGCAGTATTTT	CASSLVRAPDTQYF
13	TRBV19	TRBJ1-2	TRBD1	once	TGTGCCAGTAAAAAAGGGGGCAGCTATGGCTACACCTTC	CASKKGGSYGYTF
13	TRBV28	TRBJ2-7	TRBD1	-	TGTGCCAGCAGTCTGACAGGGGTCATCGTGCAGTACTTC	CASSLTGVIVQYF
10	TRBV7-9	TRBJ1-1	-	-	TGTGCCAGCAGCCTCCATGCGGCTTTCTTT	CASSLHAAFF
14	TRBV6-5	TRBJ2-1	-	-	TGTGCCAGCAGTTACGCGGAGGGGTACAATGAGCAGTTCTTC	CASSYAEGYNEQFF
15	TRBV30	TRBJ2-3	TRBD2	-	TGTGCCTGGAGTGTACTTCGCGGGAGAACAGATACGCAGTATTTT	CAWSVLRGRTDTQYF
15	TRBV28	TRBJ1-1	TRBD1	-	TGTGCCAGCAGTTTATCGGACAGGGGGGCGACTGAAGCTTTCTTT	CASSLSDRGATEAFF
16	TRBV7-9	TRBJ2-5	TRBD2	-	TGTGCCAGCAGCTCAAGACTAGCGGGAAACCAAGAGACCCAGTACTTC	CASSSRLAGNQETQYF
13	TRBV28	TRBJ2-5	-	-	TGTGCCAGCAGTTTCGGCCTATGGGAGACCCAGTACTTC	CASSFGLWETQYF
15	TRBV6-5	TRBJ2-7	-	-	TGTGCCAGCAGTTACGCGCAGGGGGGTTACTACGAGCAGTACTTC	CASSYAQGGYYEQYF
14	TRBV7-6	TRBJ1-1	-	-	TGTGCCAGCGGGGTGGGTGGTTTGAACACTGAAGCTTTCTTT	CASGVGGLNTEAFF
15	TRBV29-1	TRBJ2-1	-	once	TGCAGCGCTGGGGAACCTAGCGTCCCTTACAATGAGCAGTTCTTC	CSAGEPSVPYNEQFF
16	TRBV4-1	TRBJ1-2	-	once	TGCGCCAGCAGCCAAGAAGGTCGAGGGACATACTATGGCTACACCTTC	CASSQEGRGTYYGYTF
17	TRBV4-3	TRBJ2-1	TRBD1	-	TGCGCCAGCAGCCAGGACTACAGGGGGCGGTCCTACAATGAGCAGTTCTTC	CASSQDYRGRSYNEQFF
12	TRBV4-1	TRBJ1-2	-	-	TGCGCCAGCAGCCAAGGGACAGTCGGCTACACCTTC	CASSQGTVGYTF
13	TRBV7-9	TRBJ1-1	-	few	TGTGCCAGCAGCTTGGAAACTGGCCCTGAAGCTTTCTTT	CASSLETGPEAFF
16	TRBV11-3	TRBJ2-2	-	-	TGTGCCGGCCACCCTACGGGGATTCGGAGCACCGGGGAGCTGTTTTTT	CAGHPTGIRSTGELFF
19	TRBV28	TRBJ2-1	TRBD2	-	TGTGCCAGCAGTTTACTTATGGGACTAGCGGGAGGTTCCTACAATGAGCAGTTCTTC	CASSLLMGLAGGSYNEQFF
15	TRBV5-4	TRBJ2-2	TRBD2	-	TGTGCCAGCAGCTTACTAGCGGGACCCACCGGGGAGCTGTTTTTT	CASSLLAGPTGELFF
15	TRBV28	TRBJ1-1	TRBD1	-	TGTGCCAGCAGTTTAAGGACAGGGGAGGGCACTGAAGCTTTCTTT	CASSLRTGEGTEAFF
12	TRBV10-3	TRBJ2-7	-	once	TGTGCCATCAGTGAGATAGGAACAGGGTTGTACTTC	CAISEIGTGLYF
14	TRBV6-5	TRBJ1-2	TRBD1	-	TGTGCCAGCAGTTACTTACAGGGGGCTTGGGGCTACACCTTC	CASSYLQGAWGYTF
16	TRBV11-2	TRBJ2-1	-	-	TGTGCCAGCAGCTTAGGGCTGTTGGCGGACTACAATGAGCAGTTCTTC	CASSLGLLADYNEQFF
14	TRBV9	TRBJ2-7	TRBD2	-	TGTGCCAGCAGCGTCGGACTAGTCGCTGACGAGCAGTACTTC	CASSVGLVADEQYF
17	TRBV7-9	TRBJ1-4	-	-	TGTGCCAGCAGTCCAGCGGATTGGAGGCCCGCAGCTGAAAAACTGTTTTTT	CASSPADWRPAAEKLFF
16	TRBV28	TRBJ1-3	-	-	TGTGCCAGCAAACCAAGCGCCATAGGTGCTGGAAACACCATATATTTT	CASKPSAIGAGNTIYF
18	TRBV7-2	TRBJ2-3	-	-	TGTGCCAGCAGCCAGTCGAGAATTCGACAGGACTACACAGATACGCAGTATTTT	CASSQSRIRQDYTDTQYF
20	TRBV27	TRBJ2-1	TRBD2	-	TGTGCCAGCAGAGGGGTTCCAGGACTAGCGGGAGCTCTCCGACAGGGTGAGCAGTTCTTC	CASRGVPGLAGALRQGEQFF
15	TRBV6-5	TRBJ1-1	TRBD1	-	TGTGCCAGCAGTTTGACAGGGAACGGGGACACTGAAGCTTTCTTT	CASSLTGNGDTEAFF
13	TRBV5-6	TRBJ1-3	-	-	TGTGCCAGCAGTGGGGGGACTGGAAACACCATATATTTT	CASSGGTGNTIYF
13	TRBV29-1	TRBJ2-1	-	-	TGCAGCGTTGATGTGAGGAGATACAATGAGCAGTTCTTC	CSVDVRRYNEQFF
16	TRBV2	TRBJ2-3	-	-	TGTGCCAGCAGTGAAAGATTAAGGGGGAGGGGAGATACGCAGTATTTT	CASSERLRGRGDTQYF
18	TRBV27	TRBJ1-1	TRBD1	-	TGTGCCAGCAGTAAACGTAAAGCCAACGGGACAGCGAACACTGAAGCTTTCTTT	CASSKRKANGTANTEAFF